This T cell receptor beta chain was sequenced in a study of a mutant IDH1 vaccine in newly diagnosed glioma. Study background: Once 4-6 weeks had passed after radiotherapy alone, vaccination started, or it started with temozolomide cycles. Patients' prior therapy spanned radiotherapy, temozolomide, or both; most underwent both.

TCRdb keeps only in-frame clones here, not all; method: immunoSEQ multiplex PCR. The sample includes fewer than 85,000 clones, 70% to 90% of them seen just once. Time point in this sample: week 47, end of study. Doses of 300 ug of mutant IDH1 20-mer peptide were given with topical imiquimod. Trimming removed 0 bases from V and 4 bases from J; junction bases left unmatched: 1. The CDR3 is 15 amino acids. Germline loops: CDR1 LNHNV, CDR2 YYDKDF (reference sequence). This clone appeared once. Its target is unknown. The TCR was taken from a man in his forties or fifties with glioma. The sequencing here drew on PBMCs, taken from a glioma patient whose treatment included an IDH1 peptide vaccine. The chain is built from TRBV15 and TRBJ2-7; 12 positions match TRBD2. CDR3 in DNA: TGTGCCACCAGCAGAGAGACTAGCGGGAGTTACGAGCAGTACTTC. As protein: CATSRETSGSYEQYF.